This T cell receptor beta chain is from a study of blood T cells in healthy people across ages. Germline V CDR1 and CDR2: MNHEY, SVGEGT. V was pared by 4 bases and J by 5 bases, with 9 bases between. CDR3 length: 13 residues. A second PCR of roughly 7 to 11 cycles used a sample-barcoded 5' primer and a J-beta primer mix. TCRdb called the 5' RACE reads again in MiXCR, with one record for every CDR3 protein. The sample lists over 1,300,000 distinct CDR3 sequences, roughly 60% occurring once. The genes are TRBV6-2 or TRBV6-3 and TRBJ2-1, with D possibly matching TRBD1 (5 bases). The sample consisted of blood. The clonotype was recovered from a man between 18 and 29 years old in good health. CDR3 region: CASSWTYNNEQFF. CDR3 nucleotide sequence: TGTGCCAGCAGTTGGACATATAACAATGAGCAGTTCTTC.